These 20 T cell receptor beta chains came from one sample sequenced in a study of cytomegalovirus exposure and HLA in healthy donors. In the PCR, 60 Vbeta and 13 Jbeta primers were used. The protocol was immunoSEQ multiplex PCR, while the TCRdb copy is restricted to in-frame clones and leaves out a portion. The sample gives fewer than 250,000 clones, about four fifths of which show up once; roughly 10% is in the top ten. What was sequenced was PBMCs. Source of these receptors: a woman between 45 and 65 years old in good health and CMV-seropositive.

The chain recombines TRBV7-7 with TRBJ2-5, with TRBD1 identical over 7 bases. The CDR3 is made up of 12 amino acids. Germline V gene lookup returns CDR1 SSHAT and CDR2 FNYEAQ (reference sequence). The V segment lost 6 bases and the J segment 4 bases; nucleotides outside the gene matches: 2. CDR3: CASSRDRETQYF. DNA of the CDR3: TGTGCCAGCAGTCGGGACAGAGAGACCCAGTACTTC.

This clone was detected a few times. The chain employs TRBV7-9 and TRBJ2-3; D remains unclear. V was shortened by 0 bases and J by 1 base, with 14 bases between the two germline ends. This CDR3 is built from 17 residues. Germline CDR1 SEHNR, CDR2 FQNEAQ (reference sequence). This CDR3 is CASSLALYRPGTDTQYF. CDR3 nucleotide sequence: TGTGCCAGCAGCTTAGCGCTCTACAGACCCGGCACAGATACGCAGTATTTT.

The V and J genes are TRBV30 and TRBJ2-7; 8 bases agree with TRBD1. V dropped 2 bases and J dropped 4; count of bases not matched to a gene: 7. From germline, CDR1 is GTSNPN and CDR2 SVGIG (reference sequence). The CDR3 covers 14 residues. CDR3 loop: CAWSKPGGAYEQYF. DNA for the CDR3: TGTGCCTGGAGTAAGCCAGGGGGCGCGTACGAGCAGTACTTC.

This sequence joins TRBV9 and TRBJ1-2, with D possibly being TRBD1 (5 bases). The germline V gene has CDR1 SGDLS and CDR2 YYNGEE. V was shortened by 6 bases and J by 6 bases, with 21 bases between the two germline ends. The CDR3 runs to 15 residues. In DNA, the CDR3 is TGTGCCAGCACCCCTCAACAGCAGTTGGGGCATGGCTACACCTTC. This encodes CASTPQQQLGHGYTF.

The DNA for the CDR3 is TGTGCCAGCAGTCTCCCACACATTTCCTACGAGCAGTACTTC. Amino acids: CASSLPHISYEQYF. The chain combines TRBV28 with TRBJ2-7, with D hard to call. Trimming stripped 5 bases from V and 1 base from J, with 12 bases between. Germline CDR1 MDHEN, CDR2 SYDVKM. The CDR3 contains 14 residues.

This clone was detected only once. V gene TRBV7-6 combines with J gene TRBJ2-1, with 11 positions matching TRBD2. The CDR3 runs to 14 residues. The V gene end was trimmed by 6 bases and the J gene end by 8 bases; junction bases not matched to a gene: 6. The V gene's germline CDR1 is SGHVS and CDR2 FNYEAQ. The CDR3 loop is CASRLSGGAHEQFF. In nucleotides, the CDR3 is TGTGCCAGCAGACTTAGCGGGGGGGCTCATGAGCAGTTCTTC.

This chain uses TRBV19 with TRBJ2-7, with a possible D match to TRBD1 (5 bases). This CDR3 is built from 14 residues. The germline V gene encodes CDR1 LNHDA and CDR2 SQIVND (reference sequence). V shed 6 bases and J shed 0 bases, with 12 bases lying between them. Here the CDR3 reads CASSTRQSSYEQYF. The CDR3, as DNA: TGTGCCAGTAGCACCCGACAGAGCTCCTACGAGCAGTACTTC.

This clone occurred once. The gene calls are TRBV6-5 and TRBJ2-7; 8 bases map to TRBD2. This CDR3 region has 14 residues. Germline values: CDR1 MNHEY, CDR2 SVGAGI. V gave up 0 bases and J gave up 3 bases; unmatched junction bases: 1. CDR3 nucleotides: TGTGCCAGCAGTTACTCGAGCGGGGGCTACGAGCAGTACTTC. Residues: CASSYSSGGYEQYF.

This clone was counted only a few times. The chain carries TRBV6-4 and TRBJ2-2; D is perhaps TRBD2 (6 bases). CDR3 length: 17 amino acids. The germline V gene encodes CDR1 MRHNA and CDR2 SNTAGT. Trimming pared 4 bases from V and 5 bases from J, leaving 20 bases between. The CDR3 protein is CASSVEPGLLATGELFF. In DNA form, the CDR3 reads TGTGCCAGCAGTGTCGAACCGGGACTCCTAGCTACCGGGGAGCTGTTTTTT.

The V gene is TRBV6-5, the J gene TRBJ2-7; D is perhaps TRBD1 (5 bases). Deletions cut 3 bases from V and 9 bases from J, with 21 bases between. Germline values: CDR1 MNHEY, CDR2 SVGAGI. The CDR3 contains 15 residues. The CDR3 DNA reads as TGTGCCAGCAGTTATAGTCGTCAGGGCGAGACTGGGCAGTACTTC. Its translation is CASSYSRQGETGQYF.

This clone was recorded a few times. The chain joins TRBV6-1 to TRBJ1-4; tentative D call: TRBD1 (6 bases). The germline gives CDR1 MNHNS, CDR2 SASEGT. V gave up 7 bases and J gave up 5 bases, with 11 bases separating them. The CDR3 is made up of 13 amino acids. CDR3 coding DNA: TGTGCCAGCATAAGGCAGGGGAATGAAAAACTGTTTTTT. Protein product: CASIRQGNEKLFF.

The count of this clone is one. This chain joins TRBV30 and TRBJ1-4; D is unresolved. V was trimmed by 3 bases and J by 14 bases, leaving 16 bases between them. Germline CDR1 is GTSNPN and CDR2 is SVGIG (reference sequence). This CDR3 contains 12 residues. CDR3 DNA: TGTGCCTGGAGCCCCTCCCGGGATTATCTGTTTTTT. Translated, it gives CAWSPSRDYLFF.

The genes are TRBV25-1 and TRBJ2-1; a weak D match, TRBD2 (6 bases). The CDR3 covers 14 residues. Per the germline V gene, CDR1 is MGHDK and CDR2 is SYGVNS. The ends were cut back, 8 bases at V and 7 bases at J, with 18 bases in the middle. The DNA for the CDR3 is TGTGCCAGCCAGGGTTCCGGGACTTTAAATGAGCAGTTCTTC. This encodes CASQGSGTLNEQFF.

This clone is a singleton in its sample. This chain joins TRBV19 and TRBJ1-2; 7 bases are shared with TRBD1. Germline loops: CDR1 LNHDA, CDR2 SQIVND (reference sequence). The CDR3 covers 13 residues. After removal of 3 bases from V and 5 bases from J, the junction contained 3 bases not matched to a gene. CDR3 sequence: CASSMQGEYGYTF. DNA for the CDR3: TGTGCCAGTAGTATGCAGGGGGAATATGGCTACACCTTC.

The chain joins TRBV13 to TRBJ2-7; 12 nucleotides line up with TRBD1. After removal of 8 bases from V and 7 bases from J, the junction contained 9 bases not matched to a gene. Per germline, CDR1 PRHDT and CDR2 FYEKMQ (reference sequence). The CDR3 is 14 amino acids. The CDR3 DNA is TGTGCCAGCGGGACAGGGGGCGTAATTGGAGAGCAGTACTTC. It specifies CASGTGGVIGEQYF.

This rearrangement joins TRBV7-3 to TRBJ2-3; possibly TRBD2 for D (6 bases). CDR1 and CDR2 from the germline V gene are SGHTA and FQGTGA. The CDR3 runs 14 residues. V lost 2 bases and J lost 0, with 6 bases in between. The DNA for the CDR3 is TGTGCCAGCAGCTTAGGGACTAGCACAGATACGCAGTATTTT. This translates into CASSLGTSTDTQYF.

The V gene is TRBV7-2, the J gene TRBJ2-3, with 8 bases that match TRBD2. CDR3 size: 15 residues. In germline, CDR1 is SGHTA, CDR2 FQGNSA. Trimming removed 5 bases from V and 3 bases from J; junction bases left unmatched: 7. CDR3 protein: CASSPFSGVTDTQYF. DNA of the CDR3: TGTGCCAGCAGCCCCTTTAGCGGGGTGACAGATACGCAGTATTTT.

This clone was recorded only once. V gene TRBV2 combines with J gene TRBJ2-5, with a tentative D call TRBD1 (5 bases). The CDR3 has 13 amino acids. Trimming took 4 bases from V and 4 from J, leaving 10 bases between them. Germline CDR1 SNHLY, CDR2 FYNNEI. CDR3 sequence reads: CASSVVRGETQYF. In DNA, the CDR3 is TGTGCCAGCAGTGTGGTAAGGGGAGAGACCCAGTACTTC.

The chain has TRBV27 and TRBJ1-1, with D possibly TRBD1 on 6 matching bases. The CDR3 extends over 13 amino acids. The germline CDR1 and CDR2 sequences are MNHEY and SMNVEV (reference sequence). Deletions cut 5 bases from V and 3 bases from J, with 10 bases between. Here the CDR3 DNA reads TGTGCCAGCAGTACCTACAGGGACACTGAAGCTTTCTTT. This translates into CASSTYRDTEAFF.

This clone was counted many times. The CDR3 DNA is TGCGCCAGCAGCTTGGGACAGGGTTACACTGAAGCTTTCTTT. The encoded protein is CASSLGQGYTEAFF. The V and J genes are TRBV5-1 and TRBJ1-1; 7 bases agree with TRBD1. Germline CDR1 SGHRS, CDR2 YFSETQ. With 0 bases clipped from V and 3 bases from J, the junction kept 2 bases outside the gene matches. The CDR3 runs 14 residues.